This entry describes one TCR beta chain. The sample comes from a study of T cell changes during pregnancy in multiple sclerosis. V lost 5 bases, J lost 5 bases, and 16 bases lay in between. The CDR3 totals 14 residues. Germline V gene lookup returns CDR1 MDHEN and CDR2 SYDVKM. Clones were sequenced by immunoSEQ multiplex PCR, and TCRdb holds only the in-frame ones, with some missing. The sample yields some 56,000 clones, about 94% seen once. This chain connects TRBV28 to TRBJ2-7; D is uncertain. The TCR was taken from a female donor in good health, enrolled as a control in a pregnancy study. This specimen consisted of peripheral blood, obtained in the third trimester of pregnancy. CDR3 nucleotides: TGTGCCAGCAGTACCTATACAGTGTCCCACGAGCAGTACTTC. Its protein is CASSTYTVSHEQYF. Variable domain in full (rest from reference TRBV28 and TRBJ2-7): DVKVTQSSRYLVKRTGEKVFLECVQDMDHENMFWYRQDPGLGLRLIYFSYDVKMKEKGDIPEGYSVSREKKERFSLILESASTNQTSMYLCASSTYTVSHEQYFGPGTRLTVT.